This paragraph reports one T cell receptor (beta chain). The CDR3 sequence is 17 residues long. Germline CDR1 SGDLS, CDR2 YYNGEE. V lost 3 bases, J lost 5 bases, and 13 bases stayed unmatched. This record comes from a study of PD-L1 blockade in urothelial cancer. About the research overall: Most patients, about nine tenths of the roughly 30, were males with bladder-origin cancer. A median around 150,000 T cells were found in blood samples.

This table comes from immunoSEQ multiplex PCR, and its TCRdb copy is limited to in-frame clones, with some not included. The table shows tens of thousands of clones, with roughly 90% occurring only once. The source is a woman aged 70 to 79 with urothelial cancer. The sequencing used PBMCs, collected around atezolizumab (anti-PD-L1) treatment. The chain joins TRBV9 to TRBJ2-5; 10 nucleotides match TRBD1. CDR3 in DNA: TGTGCCAGCAGCGAAAGCCGGGACAGGGGCCGCTCCGAGACCCAGTACTTC. It codes for CASSESRDRGRSETQYF.